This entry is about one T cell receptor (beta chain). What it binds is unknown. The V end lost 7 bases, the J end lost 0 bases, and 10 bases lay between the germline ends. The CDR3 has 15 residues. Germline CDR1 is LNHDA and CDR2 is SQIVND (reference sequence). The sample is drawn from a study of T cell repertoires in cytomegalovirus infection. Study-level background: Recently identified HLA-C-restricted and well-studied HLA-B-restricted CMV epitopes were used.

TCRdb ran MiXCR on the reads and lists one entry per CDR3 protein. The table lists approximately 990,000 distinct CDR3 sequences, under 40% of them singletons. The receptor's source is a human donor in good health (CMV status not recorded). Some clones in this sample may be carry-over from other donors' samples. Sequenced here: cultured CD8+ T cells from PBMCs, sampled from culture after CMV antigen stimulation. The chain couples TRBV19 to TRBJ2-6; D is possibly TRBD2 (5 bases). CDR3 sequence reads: CASTPGSSGANVLTF. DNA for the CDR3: TGTGCCAGTACCCCGGGGAGCTCTGGGGCCAACGTCCTGACTTTC. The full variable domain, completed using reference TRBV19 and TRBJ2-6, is DGGITQSPKYLFRKEGQNVTLSCEQNLNHDAMYWYRQDPGQGLRLIYYSQIVNDFQKGDIAEGYSVSREKKESFPLTVTSAQKNPTAFYLCASTPGSSGANVLTFGAGSRLTVL.